Listed here are 9 T cell receptor beta chains from one sample, sequenced in a study of T cell responses to AZD1222 COVID-19 vaccine. Clones were sequenced by immunoSEQ multiplex PCR, and TCRdb holds only the in-frame ones, with some missing. This sample has around 140,000 clones, with around 90% found just once. Sequences were derived from peripheral blood, sampled 28 days after the second AZD1222 dose. The receptor set was obtained from an adult who received the AZD1222 COVID-19 vaccine.

This clone was counted once. The V and J genes are TRBV28 and TRBJ1-5; maybe TRBD1 (5 bases). Germline-derived CDR1 and CDR2 are MDHEN and SYDVKM. Between the trimmed V and J ends, which lost 2 bases and 8 bases, there was a span of 16 bases. The CDR3 extends over 15 amino acids. In DNA, the CDR3 is TGTGCCAGCAGTTTAGCCGGCTCGGGGGATAAGCCCCAGCATTTT. This gives the protein CASSLAGSGDKPQHF.

This clone was detected once. The rearrangement uses TRBV6-1 and TRBJ2-5; D gene unclear. The DNA matches TRBJ2-7 better at its end, which makes the J call doubtful. The germline gives CDR1 MNHNS, CDR2 SASEGT. The CDR3 runs 15 residues. The CDR3 protein is CASSEGFGLAYEQYF. The CDR3 DNA sequence: TGTGCCAGCAGTGAAGGGTTTGGCCTGGCCTACGAGCAGTACTTC.

In its sample, this clone was seen a few times. V and J are TRBV7-6 and TRBJ2-3; 8 bases are a match to TRBD2. The germline V gene has CDR1 SGHVS and CDR2 FNYEAQ. V dropped 5 bases and J dropped 9; count of bases not matched to a gene: 16. The CDR3 covers 16 residues. CDR3 sequence (DNA): TGTGCCAGCAGCCAGCTTACGTTGGTGACTAGCGCCACGCAGTATTTT. This translates into CASSQLTLVTSATQYF. The complete variable domain, with remaining parts taken from reference TRBV7-6 and TRBJ2-3, reads GAGVSQSPRYKVTKRGQDVALRCDPISGHVSLYWYRQALGQGPEFLTYFNYEAQQDKSGLPNDRFSAERPEGSISTLTIQRTEQRDSAMYRCASSQLTLVTSATQYFGPGTRLTVL.

This clone has only one observation. This rearrangement joins TRBV7-9 to TRBJ2-7; TRBD1 matches 8 bases. With 6 bases clipped from V and 0 bases from J, the junction kept 7 bases outside the gene matches. The CDR3 contains 15 residues. Looked up from germline, CDR1 is SEHNR and CDR2 is FQNEAQ (reference sequence). This CDR3 reads CASRQGAGLSYEQYF. The CDR3 DNA is TGTGCCAGCAGGCAGGGGGCGGGACTCTCCTACGAGCAGTACTTC.

This clone is a singleton in its sample. V is TRBV2 and J is TRBJ2-5; 11 bases align to TRBD2. Trimming cost V 6 bases and J 9 bases; bases outside gene matches: 12. Looked up from germline, CDR1 is SNHLY and CDR2 is FYNNEI. The CDR3 has 15 residues. The CDR3: CASRGTSGLGGSQYF. The CDR3 DNA reads as TGTGCCAGCAGGGGGACTAGCGGACTGGGTGGGTCCCAGTACTTC.

This clone was detected a few times. CDR3 region: CAWSLGLAEETQYF. The CDR3 DNA follows: TGTGCCTGGAGCCTTGGACTAGCGGAAGAGACCCAGTACTTC. The J gene is TRBJ2-5, the V gene TRBV30; the match to TRBD2 covers 10 bases. Germline V gene sequence: CDR1 GTSNPN, CDR2 SVGIG (reference sequence). CDR3 length: 14 residues. Trimming took 3 bases from V and 3 from J; bases not matched to a gene: 4.

The chain combines TRBV4-2 with TRBJ1-2; 11 bases line up with TRBD1. V trimming: 0 bases; J trimming: 8 bases; junction bases outside the gene matches: 8. The CDR3 consists of 16 residues. Germline loops: CDR1 LGHNA, CDR2 YNFKEQ. This CDR3 reads CASSQDWTGGDGGYTF. The CDR3 DNA is TGTGCCAGCAGCCAAGATTGGACAGGGGGCGACGGGGGCTACACCTTC.

This chain links TRBV20-1 with TRBJ2-7; D is unresolved. Germline CDR1 and CDR2: DFQATT and SNEGSKA (reference sequence). This CDR3 region has 11 residues. V lost 5 bases to trimming and J lost 3 bases, with 8 bases between them. CDR3 loop: CSADRIYEQYF. The CDR3 DNA follows: TGCAGTGCTGACCGAATCTACGAGCAGTACTTC.

The chain uses TRBV6-6 and TRBJ1-2; 9 bases are a match to TRBD1. The CDR3 has 14 residues. The V gene end was trimmed by 10 bases and the J gene end by 3 bases; junction bases not matched to a gene: 9. Germline V gene sequence: CDR1 MNHNY, CDR2 SVGAGI (reference sequence). CDR3 DNA sequence: TGTGCCATCTCGTCCGGACAGGGGCACTATGGCTACACCTTC. This encodes CAISSGQGHYGYTF.